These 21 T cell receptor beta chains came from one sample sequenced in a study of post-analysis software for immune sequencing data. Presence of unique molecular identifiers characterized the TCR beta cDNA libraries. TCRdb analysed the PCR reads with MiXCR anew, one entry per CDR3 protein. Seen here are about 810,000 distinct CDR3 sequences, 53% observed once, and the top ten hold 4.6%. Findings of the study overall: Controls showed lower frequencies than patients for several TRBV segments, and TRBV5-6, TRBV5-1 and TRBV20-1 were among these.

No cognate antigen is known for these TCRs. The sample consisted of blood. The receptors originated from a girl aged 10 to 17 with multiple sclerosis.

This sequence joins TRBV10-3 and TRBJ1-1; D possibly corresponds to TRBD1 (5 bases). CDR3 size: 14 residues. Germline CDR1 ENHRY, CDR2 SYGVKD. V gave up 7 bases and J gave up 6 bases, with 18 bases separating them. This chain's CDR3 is CAIKGTPIGAEAFF. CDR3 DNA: TGTGCCATCAAAGGGACTCCAATTGGCGCTGAAGCTTTCTTT.

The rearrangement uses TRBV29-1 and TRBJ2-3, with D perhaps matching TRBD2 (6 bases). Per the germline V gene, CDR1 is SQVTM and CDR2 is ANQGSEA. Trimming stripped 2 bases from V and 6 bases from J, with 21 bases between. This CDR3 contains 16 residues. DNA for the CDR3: TGCAGCGTTGAACTTCTCGGGAGACGGGGTATTGATACGCAGTATTTT. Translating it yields CSVELLGRRGIDTQYF.

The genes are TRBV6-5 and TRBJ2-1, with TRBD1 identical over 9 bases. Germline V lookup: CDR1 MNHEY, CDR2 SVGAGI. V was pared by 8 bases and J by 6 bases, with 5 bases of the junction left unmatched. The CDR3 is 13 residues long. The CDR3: CASGKDRGNEQFF. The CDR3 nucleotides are TGTGCCAGCGGCAAGGACAGGGGCAATGAGCAGTTCTTC.

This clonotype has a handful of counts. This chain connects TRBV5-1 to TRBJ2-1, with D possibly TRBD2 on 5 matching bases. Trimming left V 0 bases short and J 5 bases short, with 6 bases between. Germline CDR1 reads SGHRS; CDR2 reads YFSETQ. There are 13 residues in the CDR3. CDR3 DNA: TGCGCCAGCAGCTTGGACGGGGACAATGAGCAGTTCTTC. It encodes CASSLDGDNEQFF.

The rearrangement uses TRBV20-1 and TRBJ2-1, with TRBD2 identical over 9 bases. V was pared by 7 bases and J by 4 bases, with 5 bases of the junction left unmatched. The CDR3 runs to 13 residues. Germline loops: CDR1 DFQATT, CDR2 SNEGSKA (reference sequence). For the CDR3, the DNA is TGCAGTGTGTCGCGGGGGGGATACAATGAGCAGTTCTTC. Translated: CSVSRGGYNEQFF.

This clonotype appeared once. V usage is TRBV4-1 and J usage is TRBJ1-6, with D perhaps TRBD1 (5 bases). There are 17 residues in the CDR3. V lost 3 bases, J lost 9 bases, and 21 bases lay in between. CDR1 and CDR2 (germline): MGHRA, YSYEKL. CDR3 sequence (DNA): TGCGCCAGCAGCCACCACCCGGGACGATTAGGCGCTTCACCCCTCCACTTT. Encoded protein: CASSHHPGRLGASPLHF.

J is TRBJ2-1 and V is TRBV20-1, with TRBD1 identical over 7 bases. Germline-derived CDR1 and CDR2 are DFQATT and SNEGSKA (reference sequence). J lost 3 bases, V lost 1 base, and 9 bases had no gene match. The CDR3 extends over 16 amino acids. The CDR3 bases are TGCAGTGCTAGAGGACCCGGGACAGCCAGCTACAATGAGCAGTTCTTC. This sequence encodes CSARGPGTASYNEQFF.

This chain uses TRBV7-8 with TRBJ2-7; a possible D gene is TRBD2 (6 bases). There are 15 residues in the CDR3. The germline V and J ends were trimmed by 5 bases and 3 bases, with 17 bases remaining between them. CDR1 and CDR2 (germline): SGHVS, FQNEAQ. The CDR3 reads CASSPQIRRGYEQYF. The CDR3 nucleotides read TGTGCCAGCAGCCCCCAGATTCGGAGGGGCTACGAGCAGTACTTC.

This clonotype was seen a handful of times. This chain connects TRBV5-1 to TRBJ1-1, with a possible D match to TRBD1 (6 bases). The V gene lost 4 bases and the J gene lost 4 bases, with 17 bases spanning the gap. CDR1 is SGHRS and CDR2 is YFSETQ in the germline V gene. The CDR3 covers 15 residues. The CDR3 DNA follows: TGCGCCAGCAGCCTAACCTCGGGGGCCGGCACTGAAGCTTTCTTT. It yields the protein CASSLTSGAGTEAFF.

CDR3 nucleotides: TGCAGTGCAACCCGAGGGACTAGCGGGTTAGAGACCCAGTACTTC. Its translation is CSATRGTSGLETQYF. V gene TRBV20-1 combines with J gene TRBJ2-7, with 12 bases identical to TRBD2. Matching the DNA end better, TRBJ2-5 makes the J call doubtful. The V gene's germline CDR1 is DFQATT and CDR2 SNEGSKA (reference sequence). The CDR3 is made up of 15 amino acids.

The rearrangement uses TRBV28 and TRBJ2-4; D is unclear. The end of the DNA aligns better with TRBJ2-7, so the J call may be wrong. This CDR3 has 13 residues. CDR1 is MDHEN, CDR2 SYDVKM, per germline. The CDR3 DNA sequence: TGTGCCAGCAGTAAAACTCCATCCTACGAGCAGTACTTC. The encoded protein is CASSKTPSYEQYF.

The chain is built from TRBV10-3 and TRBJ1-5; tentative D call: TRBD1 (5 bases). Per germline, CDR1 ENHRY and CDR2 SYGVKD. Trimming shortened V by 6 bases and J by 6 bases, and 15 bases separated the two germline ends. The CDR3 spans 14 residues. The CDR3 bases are TGTGCCATCAGCCAAGGGGAGGCGGGTCAGCCCCAGCATTTT. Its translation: CAISQGEAGQPQHF.

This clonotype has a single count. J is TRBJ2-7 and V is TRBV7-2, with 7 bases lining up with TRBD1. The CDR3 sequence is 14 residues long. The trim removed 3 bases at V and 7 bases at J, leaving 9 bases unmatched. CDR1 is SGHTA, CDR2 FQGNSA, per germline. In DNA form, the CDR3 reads TGTGCCAGCAGCTTCCCGGGACAGTTTAGGGAGCAGTACTTC. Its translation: CASSFPGQFREQYF.

CDR3 sequence: CASIVSYEQFF. As DNA, the CDR3 is TGTGCCAGCATAGTGAGCTATGAGCAGTTCTTC. This sequence joins TRBV2 and TRBJ2-1; D unclear. Deletions cut 7 bases from V and 8 bases from J, with 9 bases between. This CDR3 comprises 11 residues. The V gene's germline CDR1 is SNHLY and CDR2 FYNNEI.

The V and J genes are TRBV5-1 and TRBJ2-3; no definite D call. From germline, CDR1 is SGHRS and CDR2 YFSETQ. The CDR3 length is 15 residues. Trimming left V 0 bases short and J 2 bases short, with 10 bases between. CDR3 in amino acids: CASSLDSHNTDTQYF. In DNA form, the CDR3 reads TGCGCCAGCAGCTTGGACTCCCACAACACAGATACGCAGTATTTT.

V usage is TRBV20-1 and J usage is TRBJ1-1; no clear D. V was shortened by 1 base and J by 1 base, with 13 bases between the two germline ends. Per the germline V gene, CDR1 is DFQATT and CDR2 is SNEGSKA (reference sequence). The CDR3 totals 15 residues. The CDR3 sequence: CSARGPTRTNTEAFF. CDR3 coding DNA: TGCAGTGCTAGAGGACCGACAAGAACGAACACTGAAGCTTTCTTT.

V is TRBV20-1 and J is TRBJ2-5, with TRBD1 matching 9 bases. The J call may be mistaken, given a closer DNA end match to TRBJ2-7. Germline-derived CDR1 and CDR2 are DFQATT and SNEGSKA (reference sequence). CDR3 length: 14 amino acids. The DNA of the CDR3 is TGCAGTGCCCGGACAGGGGTTCGGGATTACGAGCAGTACTTC. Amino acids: CSARTGVRDYEQYF.

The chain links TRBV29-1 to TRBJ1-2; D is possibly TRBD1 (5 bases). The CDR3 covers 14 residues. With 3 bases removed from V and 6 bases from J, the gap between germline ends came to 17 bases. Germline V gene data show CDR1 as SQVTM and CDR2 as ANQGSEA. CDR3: CSVDGTGLSHGYTF. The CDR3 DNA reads TGCAGCGTTGACGGGACGGGCCTATCTCATGGCTACACCTTC.

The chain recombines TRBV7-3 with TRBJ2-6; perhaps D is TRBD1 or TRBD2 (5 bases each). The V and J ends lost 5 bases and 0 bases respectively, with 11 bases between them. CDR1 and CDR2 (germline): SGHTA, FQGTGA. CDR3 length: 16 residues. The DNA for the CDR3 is TGTGCCAGCAGCCCGGGACGTCACTCTGGGGCCAACGTCCTGACTTTC. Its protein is CASSPGRHSGANVLTF.

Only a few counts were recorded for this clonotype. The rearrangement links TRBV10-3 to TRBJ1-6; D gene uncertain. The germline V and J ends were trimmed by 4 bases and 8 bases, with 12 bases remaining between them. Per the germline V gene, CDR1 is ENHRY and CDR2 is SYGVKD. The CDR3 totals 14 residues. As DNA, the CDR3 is TGTGCCATCAGTGTTAGCCCGTCGGATTCACCCCTCCACTTT. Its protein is CAISVSPSDSPLHF.

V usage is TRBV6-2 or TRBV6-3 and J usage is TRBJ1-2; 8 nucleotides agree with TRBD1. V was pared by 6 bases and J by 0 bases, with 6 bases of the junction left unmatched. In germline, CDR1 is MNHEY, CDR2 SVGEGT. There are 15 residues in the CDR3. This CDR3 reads CASRTKGQANYGYTF. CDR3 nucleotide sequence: TGTGCCAGCAGGACAAAGGGACAGGCTAACTATGGCTACACCTTC.